This TCR beta chain was sequenced in a study of T-cell reconstitution after alpha-beta-depleted transplantation in children. CDR1 is SGHRS and CDR2 is YFSETQ in the germline V gene. V was clipped by 7 bases and J by 1 base, with 12 bases between them. The CDR3 sequence is 14 residues long. Preparation of the TCRbeta library involved a method that used unique molecular identifiers. TCRdb re-called the PCR reads with MiXCR, one entry per CDR3 protein. This sample has nearly 550,000 distinct CDR3 sequences, with 15% to 20% found just once. This receptor was obtained from a human donor who donated a stem cell graft to a child with acute lymphoblastic leukemia. The sequences come from PBMCs from the stem cell graft donor, collected from the stem cell graft. This chain uses TRBV5-1 with TRBJ1-5, with D unclear. CDR3 DNA: TGCGCCAGCCGCGAGGGTTCAAGCAATCAGCCCCAGCATTTT. It specifies CASREGSSNQPQHF.